The 20 T cell receptor beta chains given below trace back to one sample, sequenced in a study of cytomegalovirus exposure and HLA in healthy donors (dated by TCRdb to about 2017). Preparation of the library involved the immunoSEQ multiplex PCR assay. For the multiplex PCR, a mixture combining 60 forward primers for TCR Vbeta segments and 13 reverse primers for TCR Jbeta segments was used. TCRdb mirrors the immuneACCESS table, restricted to in-frame sequences. Some clones are absent from its copies; in checked studies, under half trace to an unresolved V gene, and the reason for the others is unknown. This sample is represented by 130,000 or so clones; 88% of them were singletons. Roughly 0.53% of the sample lies in the top ten. The sequenced sample consisted of PBMCs. Receptor source: a woman between 35 and 50 years old in good health and CMV-seronegative.

This clone appeared once. CDR3 nucleotides: TGCGCCAGCAGGCGTGAGCTTAACTATGGCTACACCTTC. Translation gives CASRRELNYGYTF. The chain couples TRBV5-1 to TRBJ1-2, with no clear D. The CDR3 totals 13 residues. Deletions cut 5 bases from V and 1 base from J, with 9 bases between. The germline V gene has CDR1 SGHRS and CDR2 YFSETQ.

This clone has a handful of counts. The chain combines TRBV6-1 with TRBJ1-1; 8 bases are a match to TRBD1. V was pared by 7 bases and J by 4 bases, with 8 bases of the junction left unmatched. The CDR3 loop spans 14 amino acids. CDR1 MNHNS and CDR2 SASEGT come from the germline V gene. The CDR3 DNA sequence: TGTGCCAGCAATCGAAACAGGGGGACCACTGAAGCTTTCTTT. It translates to CASNRNRGTTEAFF.

The rearrangement links TRBV7-9 to TRBJ2-1; possible D gene TRBD2, 7 bases. V lost 3 bases and J 2 bases, leaving 14 bases between the germline ends. The CDR3 runs to 16 residues. In germline, CDR1 is SEHNR, CDR2 FQNEAQ (reference sequence). The CDR3 reads CASSFYSGGAYNEQFF. The CDR3 DNA follows: TGTGCCAGCAGCTTTTATTCGGGGGGCGCCTACAATGAGCAGTTCTTC.

The V gene is TRBV9, the J gene TRBJ2-3; TRBD2 matches at 7 bases. Losses at the gene ends were 2 bases for V and 8 bases for J; bases not matched to a gene: 8. Per germline, CDR1 SGDLS and CDR2 YYNGEE. This CDR3 has 14 residues. This chain's CDR3 is CASSVGWGGRTQYF. The CDR3 nucleotides read TGTGCCAGCAGCGTGGGGTGGGGGGGACGTACGCAGTATTTT.

This chain links TRBV27 with TRBJ2-7; perhaps TRBD2 as D (6 bases). Germline V gene lookup returns CDR1 MNHEY and CDR2 SMNVEV (reference sequence). Trimming shortened V by 3 bases and J by 0 bases, and 9 bases separated the two germline ends. The CDR3 is made up of 14 amino acids. This CDR3 is CASSLGGSSYEQYF. The DNA for the CDR3 is TGTGCCAGCAGTTTGGGGGGAAGCTCCTACGAGCAGTACTTC.

This chain's CDR3 is CASSSPRVEGGYTF. In DNA, the CDR3 is TGTGCCAGCAGTTCCCCGAGGGTTGAGGGTGGCTACACCTTC. The V call is TRBV28, the J call TRBJ1-2; D gene ambiguous. V was pared by 4 bases and J by 7 bases, with 16 bases between. CDR3 size: 14 residues. CDR1 and CDR2 (germline): MDHEN, SYDVKM.

The chain has TRBV6-5 and TRBJ1-2; tentatively, D is TRBD1 (6 bases). This CDR3 has 14 residues. Trimming left V 6 bases short and J 2 bases short, with 13 bases between. From germline, CDR1 is MNHEY and CDR2 SVGAGI. In DNA, the CDR3 is TGTGCCAGCAGCCGGGACACCTACAACTATGGCTACACCTTC. This translates into CASSRDTYNYGYTF.

This clone was detected once. This sequence joins TRBV6-6 and TRBJ1-1; TRBD1 might be the D (5 bases). V lost 7 bases to trimming and J lost 2 bases, with 11 bases between them. Germline assignment: CDR1 MNHNY and CDR2 SVGAGI (reference sequence). The CDR3 is 13 residues long. The CDR3 nucleotides are TGTGCCAGCACCATACAGGTAAACACTGAAGCTTTCTTT. Its protein is CASTIQVNTEAFF.

V usage is TRBV6-4 and J usage is TRBJ1-3; D call uncertain. The V gene's germline CDR1 is MRHNA and CDR2 SNTAGT. Trimming took off 3 bases at V and 0 bases at J, with 24 bases between the two ends. The CDR3 is 20 residues long. The CDR3 spells CASSDFPTCGVLSSGNTIYF. CDR3 DNA sequence: TGTGCCAGCAGTGATTTCCCCACCTGCGGGGTCCTCAGCTCTGGAAACACCATATATTTT.

This sequence joins TRBV19 and TRBJ1-2, with D possibly matching TRBD1 (5 bases). The CDR3 extends over 14 amino acids. Germline V gene sequence: CDR1 LNHDA, CDR2 SQIVND (reference sequence). Deletions cut 6 bases from V and 4 bases from J, with 15 bases between. CDR3 bases: TGTGCCAGTAGGCGGGACGTAGGAAGCTATGGCTACACCTTC. Translating gives CASRRDVGSYGYTF.

Details on this clone: Germline and junction disagree at one end, which may indicate a read error. The chain couples TRBV7-9 to TRBJ1-1; 8 nucleotides agree with TRBD1. The CDR3 covers 14 residues. The germline gives CDR1 SEHNR, CDR2 FQNEAQ (reference sequence). This CDR3 reads CSSSNTRGLTEAFF. DNA for the CDR3: TGTTCCAGCAGCAACACCAGGGGGCTCACTGAAGCTTTCTTT.

The chain links TRBV5-1 to TRBJ2-1; TRBD2 matches 7 bases. Germline lookup yields CDR1 SGHRS and CDR2 YFSETQ. The CDR3 covers 14 residues. V shed 0 bases and J 10 bases; nucleotides not matched to a gene: 7. The DNA of the CDR3 is TGCGCCAGCAGCTTGGTGAGTTCGGGAGGCGAGCAGTTCTTC. Translating it yields CASSLVSSGGEQFF.

The chain combines TRBV5-6 with TRBJ1-6; unclear D gene. Trimming cost V 4 bases and J 7 bases, with 6 bases left between them. This CDR3 has 12 residues. The V gene's germline CDR1 is SGHDT and CDR2 YYEEEE. The chain's CDR3 is CASSLQNSPLHF. The CDR3, as DNA: TGTGCCAGCAGCCTCCAGAATTCACCCCTCCACTTT.

A single count supports this clone. This chain joins TRBV6-1 and TRBJ2-3, with 10 positions matching TRBD1. Per germline, CDR1 MNHNS and CDR2 SASEGT. V was clipped by 3 bases and J by 5 bases; unmatched bases: 2. The CDR3 is 14 residues long. CDR3 loop: CASSEDRGRDTQYF. DNA for the CDR3: TGTGCCAGCAGTGAGGACAGGGGGAGAGATACGCAGTATTTT.

The V gene is TRBV19, the J gene TRBJ2-7; 8 nucleotides match TRBD1. The CDR3 covers 15 residues. V shed 11 bases, J shed 2 bases, and the junction held 14 bases outside the gene matches. CDR1 LNHDA and CDR2 SQIVND come from the germline V gene (reference sequence). CDR3 loop: CAVSQGEQGAYEQYF. The CDR3 coding sequence is TGTGCCGTCTCCCAGGGGGAACAGGGGGCCTACGAGCAGTACTTC.

This chain connects TRBV5-1 to TRBJ2-1; 9 bases map to TRBD2. The CDR3 runs 16 residues. The V gene's germline CDR1 is SGHRS and CDR2 YFSETQ. With V trimmed by 4 bases and J by 5 bases, 10 bases remained unmatched. CDR3 DNA sequence: TGCGCCAGCAGCCCCCCGGAGACTAGCGGTAACAATGAGCAGTTCTTC. Its protein is CASSPPETSGNNEQFF.

This clone was seen just once. This chain links TRBV2 with TRBJ1-1; the D is unclear. This CDR3 comprises 13 residues. Germline V gene lookup returns CDR1 SNHLY and CDR2 FYNNEI. V lost 6 bases, J lost 4 bases, and 12 bases lay in between. The CDR3 protein is CASSSRVGTEAFF. CDR3 in DNA: TGTGCCAGCAGCTCGCGGGTGGGCACTGAAGCTTTCTTT. The whole variable domain, filled in from reference TRBV2 and TRBJ1-1, reads EPEVTQTPSHQVTQMGQEVILRCVPISNHLYFYWYRQILGQKVEFLVSFYNNEISEKSEIFDDQFSVERPDGSNFTLKIRSTKLEDSAMYFCASSSRVGTEAFFGQGTRLTVV.

This clone is a singleton in its sample. The J gene is TRBJ2-5, the V gene TRBV6-6; D possibly corresponds to TRBD2 (5 bases). The CDR3 is 12 amino acids. V dropped 8 bases and J dropped 2 bases, with 9 bases sitting between them. Germline loops: CDR1 MNHNY, CDR2 SVGAGI (reference sequence). CDR3 in DNA: TGTGCCAGCGGAGGAAATCAAGAGACCCAGTACTTC. It encodes CASGGNQETQYF.

This clone has just a few counts. V gene TRBV5-6 combines with J gene TRBJ2-1; D unclear. The CDR3 spans 12 residues. V was shortened by 4 bases and J by 9 bases, with 11 bases between the two germline ends. CDR1 SGHDT and CDR2 YYEEEE come from the germline V gene. The CDR3 is CASSLQGGEQFF. CDR3 nucleotides: TGTGCCAGCAGCCTCCAAGGCGGTGAGCAGTTCTTC.

The chain recombines TRBV5-6 with TRBJ1-2; D is unclear. Germline CDR1 is SGHDT and CDR2 is YYEEEE. Trimming pared 4 bases from V and 1 base from J, leaving 8 bases between. The CDR3 has 13 residues. Here the CDR3 reads CASSPTGNYGYTF. The CDR3 nucleotides are TGTGCCAGCAGCCCCACCGGTAACTATGGCTACACCTTC. The variable domain in full, with the rest retrieved from reference TRBV5-6 and TRBJ1-2, is DAGVTQSPTHLIKTRGQQVTLRCSPKSGHDTVSWYQQALGQGPQFIFQYYEEEERQRGNFPDRFSGHQFPNYSSELNVNALLLGDSALYLCASSPTGNYGYTFGSGTRLTVV.